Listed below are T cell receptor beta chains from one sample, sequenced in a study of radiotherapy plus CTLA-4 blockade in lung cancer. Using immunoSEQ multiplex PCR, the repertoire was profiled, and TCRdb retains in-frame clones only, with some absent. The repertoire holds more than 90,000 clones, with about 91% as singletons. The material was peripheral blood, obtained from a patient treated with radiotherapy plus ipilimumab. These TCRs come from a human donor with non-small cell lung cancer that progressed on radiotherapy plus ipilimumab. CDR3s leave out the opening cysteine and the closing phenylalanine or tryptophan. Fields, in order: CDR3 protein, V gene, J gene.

CDR3: ASVRDSFSYEQY; V: TRBV2; J: TRBJ2-7
CDR3: ASSLGGVEQY; V: TRBV5-6; J: TRBJ2-7
CDR3: ASSILAEETQY; V: TRBV6-5; J: TRBJ2-5
CDR3: ASSSQGAGAKNIQY; V: TRBV5-1; J: TRBJ2-4
CDR3: ASSFSGAAAQY; V: TRBV5-6; J: TRBJ2-5
CDR3: ASSSTSGTVKDTQY; V: TRBV5-4; J: TRBJ2-3
CDR3: ASSFMTGDGYT; V: TRBV6-5; J: TRBJ1-2
CDR3: ASSLLGRAYNEQF; V: TRBV7-2; J: TRBJ2-1
CDR3: ASSFGEQETQY; V: TRBV7-8; J: TRBJ2-5
CDR3: ASSERFIATGGREKLF; V: TRBV25-1; J: TRBJ1-4
CDR3: ASSTGTGNTGELF; V: TRBV7-9; J: TRBJ2-2
CDR3: ASSSSGSEYNEQF; V: TRBV9; J: TRBJ2-1
CDR3: ASSPLRGNDQPQH; V: TRBV18; J: TRBJ1-5
CDR3: ASSTWGGVGNQPQH; V: TRBV27; J: TRBJ1-5
CDR3: ASSLASLNTGELF; V: TRBV7-9; J: TRBJ2-2
CDR3: ASSQHSYNEQF; V: TRBV14; J: TRBJ2-1
CDR3: ASSPSDRMNTEAF; V: TRBV18; J: TRBJ1-1
CDR3: ASSLAPTSGRTNEQF; V: TRBV7-6; J: TRBJ2-1
CDR3: ASSQEAGISGANVLT; V: TRBV4-1; J: TRBJ2-6
CDR3: ASSPSGGAQETQY; V: TRBV9; J: TRBJ2-5
CDR3: ASRVGGQVSRAF; V: TRBV19; J: TRBJ1-1
CDR3: ASSDLGGNTEAF; V: TRBV5-1; J: TRBJ1-1